The text below deals with one TCR beta chain. Its antigen is currently unknown. CDR3 length: 14 amino acids. UMIs with a 6-nucleotide sample barcode were added by template switching. The authors ran two nested PCRs of roughly 16 and 10 cycles on TCRalpha and TCRbeta cDNA. One entry per CDR3 protein, without DNA, is what TCRdb gives after re-calling the 5' RACE reads. In total, the table holds more than 300,000 distinct CDR3 sequences. The source of the sample is a study of monozygotic twins with inflammatory bowel disease. Overall study findings and caveats: TCRbeta diversity (inverse Simpson) was lower in IBD patients than in healthy co-twins. Patients received differing immunosuppressive treatments, which may have added variability to their repertoires.

Sequencing was performed on blood. This receptor was taken from a human donor with ulcerative colitis or Crohn's disease, or a healthy co-twin of an affected twin (not recorded which). The rearrangement links TRBV12-3 or TRBV12-4 to TRBJ2-4; TCRdb proposes TRBD1, but this gene call is untestable without DNA. The CDR3 protein is CASSRGAGWNIQYF.